These 8 T cell receptor beta chains were sequenced from one sample in a study of identical twins. TCRdb analysed the 5' RACE reads with MiXCR anew, one entry per CDR3 protein. Here the sample spans about 810,000 distinct CDR3 sequences, over 9% being singletons. These data are also associated with another study on yellow fever vaccine responses in identical twins.

The sequenced sample consisted of PBMCs. All receptors come from a young woman in good health.

This clonotype turned up a few times. This rearrangement joins TRBV9 to TRBJ2-3; D gene uncertain. In germline, CDR1 is SGDLS, CDR2 YYNGEE. Trimming took 0 bases from V and 1 from J, leaving 6 bases between them. The CDR3 is 14 residues long. CDR3: CASSVESGTDTQYF. The CDR3 coding sequence is TGTGCCAGCAGCGTAGAATCAGGCACAGATACGCAGTATTTT.

This clonotype was observed a handful of times. The chain recombines TRBV4-1 with TRBJ1-4, with D possibly TRBD1 on 6 matching bases. CDR1 is MGHRA and CDR2 is YSYEKL in the germline V gene. The CDR3 has 14 residues. Trimming shortened V by 0 bases and J by 8 bases, and 10 bases separated the two germline ends. CDR3 amino acids: CASSQDRGVEKLFF. The DNA of the CDR3 is TGCGCCAGCAGCCAAGATAGGGGGGTCGAAAAACTGTTTTTT.

V is TRBV20-1 and J is TRBJ1-1; TRBD1 matches 7 bases. Germline V gene data show CDR1 as DFQATT and CDR2 as SNEGSKA (reference sequence). This CDR3 has 14 amino acids. Unmatched junction bases numbered 6, after V lost 3 bases and J lost 2 bases. CDR3 in amino acids: CSASRDSLNTEAFF. The CDR3 bases are TGCAGTGCTAGTCGGGACAGTCTTAACACTGAAGCTTTCTTT.

This clonotype was observed a handful of times. The V and J genes are TRBV3-1 and TRBJ2-3; no reliable D call. The CDR3 is 14 residues long. V was trimmed by 2 bases and J by 0 bases, leaving 6 bases between them. Germline CDR1 is LGHDT and CDR2 is YNNKEL (reference sequence). CDR3 coding DNA: TGTGCCAGCAGCCAATTTCCTAGCACAGATACGCAGTATTTT. Residues: CASSQFPSTDTQYF.

This clonotype was seen more than once but under ten times. The chain employs TRBV3-1 and TRBJ2-3; D is unresolved. CDR3 length: 11 amino acids. Trimming left V 6 bases short and J 5 bases short, with 6 bases between. Germline CDR1 is LGHDT and CDR2 is YNNKEL (reference sequence). CDR3: CASRGKDTQYF. CDR3 in DNA: TGTGCCAGCAGGGGTAAAGATACGCAGTATTTT.

The chain uses TRBV28 and TRBJ1-1; D unclear. The germline V gene encodes CDR1 MDHEN and CDR2 SYDVKM. V was clipped by 3 bases and J by 8 bases, with 13 bases between them. The CDR3 contains 13 residues. CDR3 in amino acids: CASSLGRTLEAFF. In DNA, the CDR3 is TGTGCCAGCAGTTTGGGCAGGACCTTAGAAGCTTTCTTT.

This clonotype showed up just a few times. The gene calls are TRBV28 and TRBJ2-5, with 11 nucleotides matching TRBD1. V was pared by 6 bases and J by 2 bases, with 5 bases of the junction left unmatched. Germline loops: CDR1 MDHEN, CDR2 SYDVKM. This CDR3 spans 15 amino acids. Written as DNA, the CDR3 is TGTGCCAGCAGCCCCGGGACAGGGGGACAAGAGACCCAGTACTTC. It encodes CASSPGTGGQETQYF.

In its sample, this clonotype was seen a few times. The chain has TRBV9 and TRBJ2-1; D is perhaps TRBD1 (6 bases). The germline gives CDR1 SGDLS, CDR2 YYNGEE. The CDR3 contains 13 residues. Trimming removed 3 bases from V and 10 bases from J, with 14 bases in between. CDR3 sequence: CASSAGQYLEQFF. CDR3 nucleotides: TGTGCCAGCAGCGCCGGACAGTATCTCGAGCAGTTCTTC. Using reference TRBV9 and TRBJ2-1 for the parts outside the CDR3, the full variable domain is DSGVTQTPKHLITATGQRVTLRCSPRSGDLSVYWYQQSLDQGLQFLIQYYNGEERAKGNILERFSAQQFPDLHSELNLSSLELGDSALYFCASSAGQYLEQFFGPGTRLTVL.